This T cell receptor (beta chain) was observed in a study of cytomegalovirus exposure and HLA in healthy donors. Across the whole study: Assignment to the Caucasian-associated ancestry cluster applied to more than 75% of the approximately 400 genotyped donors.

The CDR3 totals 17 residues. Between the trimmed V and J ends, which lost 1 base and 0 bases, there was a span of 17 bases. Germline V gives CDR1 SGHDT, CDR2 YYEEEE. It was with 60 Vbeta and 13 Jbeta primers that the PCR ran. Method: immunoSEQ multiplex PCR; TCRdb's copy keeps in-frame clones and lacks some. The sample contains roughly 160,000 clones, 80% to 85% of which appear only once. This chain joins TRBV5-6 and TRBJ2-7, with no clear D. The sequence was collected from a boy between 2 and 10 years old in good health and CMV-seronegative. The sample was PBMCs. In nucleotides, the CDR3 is TGTGCCAGCAGCTTGCCTCGGTGGGTGGAGAGCTCCTACGAGCAGTACTTC. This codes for CASSLPRWVESSYEQYF.